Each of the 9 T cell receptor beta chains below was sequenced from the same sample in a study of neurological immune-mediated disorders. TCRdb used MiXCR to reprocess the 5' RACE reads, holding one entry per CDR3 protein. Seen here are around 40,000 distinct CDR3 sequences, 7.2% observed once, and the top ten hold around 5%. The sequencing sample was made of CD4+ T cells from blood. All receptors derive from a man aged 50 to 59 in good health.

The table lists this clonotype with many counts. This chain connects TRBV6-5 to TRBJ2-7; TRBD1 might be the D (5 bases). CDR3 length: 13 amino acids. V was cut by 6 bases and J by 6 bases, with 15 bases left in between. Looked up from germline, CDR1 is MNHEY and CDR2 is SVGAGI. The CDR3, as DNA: TGTGCCAGCAGACAGGACCGGCTGGGCGAGCAGTACTTC. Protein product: CASRQDRLGEQYF.

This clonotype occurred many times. CDR3 in amino acids: CSASRGGRAGETQYF. In DNA, the CDR3 is TGCAGTGCTAGTCGGGGCGGGAGGGCCGGGGAGACCCAGTACTTC. The J gene is TRBJ2-5, the V gene TRBV20-1, with 9 positions matching TRBD2. CDR3 length: 15 residues. The germline V gene encodes CDR1 DFQATT and CDR2 SNEGSKA (reference sequence). The junction had 10 bases not matched to a gene; V was cut back by 3 bases and J by 5 bases.

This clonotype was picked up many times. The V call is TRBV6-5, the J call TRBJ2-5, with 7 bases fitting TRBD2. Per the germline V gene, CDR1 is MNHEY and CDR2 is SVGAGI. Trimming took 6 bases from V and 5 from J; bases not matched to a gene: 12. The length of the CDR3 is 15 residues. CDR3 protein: CASSTPRTSGETQYF. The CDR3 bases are TGTGCCAGCAGCACCCCGAGGACTAGTGGGGAGACCCAGTACTTC.

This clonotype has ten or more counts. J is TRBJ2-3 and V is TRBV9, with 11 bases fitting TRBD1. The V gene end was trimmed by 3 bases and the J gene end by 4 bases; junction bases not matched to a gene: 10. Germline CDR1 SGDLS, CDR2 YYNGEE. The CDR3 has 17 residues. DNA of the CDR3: TGTGCCAGCAGCGAAACCGGACAGGGGGCGCGTGCAGATACGCAGTATTTT. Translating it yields CASSETGQGARADTQYF.

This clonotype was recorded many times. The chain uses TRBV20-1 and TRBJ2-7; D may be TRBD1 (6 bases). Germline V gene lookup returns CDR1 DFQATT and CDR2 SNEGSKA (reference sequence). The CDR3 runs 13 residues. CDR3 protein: CSPLGVGAHEQYF. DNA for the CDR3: TGCAGCCCTCTGGGGGTGGGGGCCCACGAGCAGTACTTC.

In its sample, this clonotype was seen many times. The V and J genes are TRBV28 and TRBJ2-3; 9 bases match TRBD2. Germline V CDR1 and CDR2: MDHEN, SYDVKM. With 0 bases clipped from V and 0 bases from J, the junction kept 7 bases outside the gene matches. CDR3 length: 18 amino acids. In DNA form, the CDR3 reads TGTGCCAGCAGTTTATGGCCTAGCGGGACGCTTAGCACAGATACGCAGTATTTT. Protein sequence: CASSLWPSGTLSTDTQYF.

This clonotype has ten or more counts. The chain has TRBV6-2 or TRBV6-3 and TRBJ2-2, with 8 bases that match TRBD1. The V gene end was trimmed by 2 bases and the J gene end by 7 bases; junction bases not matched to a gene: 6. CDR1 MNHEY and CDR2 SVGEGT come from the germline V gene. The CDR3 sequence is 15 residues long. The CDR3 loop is CASSYLQGAVGELFF. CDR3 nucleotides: TGTGCCAGCAGTTACCTCCAGGGGGCCGTCGGGGAGCTGTTTTTT.

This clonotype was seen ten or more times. DNA for the CDR3: TGCGCCAGCAGCTTACCGGGACTAGCGGGATCAGATACGCAGTATTTT. This encodes CASSLPGLAGSDTQYF. The rearrangement uses TRBV5-1 and TRBJ2-3, with 13 bases fitting TRBD2. Germline V gene sequence: CDR1 SGHRS, CDR2 YFSETQ. Trimming took 2 bases from V and 4 from J; bases not matched to a gene: 4. The length of the CDR3 is 16 residues.

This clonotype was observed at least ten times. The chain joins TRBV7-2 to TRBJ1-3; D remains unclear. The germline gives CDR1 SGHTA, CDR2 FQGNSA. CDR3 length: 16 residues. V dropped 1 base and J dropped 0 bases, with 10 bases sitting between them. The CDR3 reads CASSLVEGRSGNTIYF. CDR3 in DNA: TGTGCCAGCAGCTTAGTAGAAGGGCGCTCTGGAAACACCATATATTTT.